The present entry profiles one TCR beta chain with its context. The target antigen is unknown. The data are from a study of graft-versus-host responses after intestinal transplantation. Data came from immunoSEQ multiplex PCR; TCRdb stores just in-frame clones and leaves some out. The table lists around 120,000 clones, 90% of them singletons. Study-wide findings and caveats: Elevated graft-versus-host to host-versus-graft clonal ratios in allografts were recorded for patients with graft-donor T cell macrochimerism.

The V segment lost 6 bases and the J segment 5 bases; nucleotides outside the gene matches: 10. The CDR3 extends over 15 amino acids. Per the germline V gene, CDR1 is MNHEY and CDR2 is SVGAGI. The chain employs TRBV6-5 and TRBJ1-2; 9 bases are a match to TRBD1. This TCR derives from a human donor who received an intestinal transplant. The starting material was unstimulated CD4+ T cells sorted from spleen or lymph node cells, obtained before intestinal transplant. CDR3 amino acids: CASSSTGTGLYGYTF. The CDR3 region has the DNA TGTGCCAGCAGCTCCACCGGGACAGGGTTATATGGCTACACCTTC.